The next 9 T cell receptor beta chains were all read from a single sample in a study of human T cells and chemical hapten exposure. TCRdb recomputed calls from the RACE reads with MiXCR, one row per CDR3 protein. The sample lists roughly 100,000 distinct CDR3 sequences, roughly 12% occurring once. The time point here: pre-sensitization, week 0. The treatment: therapeutic diphenylcyclopropenone sensitization with weekly scalp DPC. Sequenced material: whole blood, taken in connection with sensitization to the hapten diphenylcyclopropenone (DPC). The receptors originated from a woman between 45 and 65 years old with alopecia areata. Some clones in this sample may be carry-over from other donors' samples.

Only a few counts were recorded for this clonotype. The chain employs TRBV11-2 and TRBJ2-3; D is ambiguous. The CDR3 extends over 12 amino acids. Germline loops: CDR1 SGHAT, CDR2 FQNNGV. V was pared by 7 bases and J by 10 bases, with 15 bases between. CDR3 in DNA: TGTGCCAGCACCCAGTCCCCGGGCCCGCAGTATTTT. Amino acid sequence: CASTQSPGPQYF.

V and J are TRBV28 and TRBJ1-2, with 10 bases matching TRBD1. The germline CDR1 and CDR2 sequences are MDHEN and SYDVKM. V was clipped by 5 bases and J by 7 bases; unmatched bases: 4. There are 13 residues in the CDR3. This CDR3 reads CASSLRDRGGYTF. Here the CDR3 DNA reads TGTGCCAGCAGTCTCCGGGACAGGGGTGGCTACACCTTC.

V usage is TRBV11-2 and J usage is TRBJ2-5, with D possibly TRBD1 on 6 matching bases. The CDR3 runs 14 residues. Between the trimmed V and J ends, which lost 2 bases and 6 bases, there was a span of 13 bases. Germline assignment: CDR1 SGHAT and CDR2 FQNNGV. CDR3 region: CASSLSTGIKTQYF. As DNA, the CDR3 is TGTGCCAGCAGCTTAAGTACAGGGATAAAGACCCAGTACTTC.

The V gene is TRBV12-3 or TRBV12-4, the J gene TRBJ2-4; 7 bases align to TRBD1. The CDR3 covers 14 residues. V was pared by 6 bases and J by 7 bases, with 9 bases of the junction left unmatched. CDR3 DNA: TGTGCCAGCAGAATCTCAGGGGGTAGGAACATTCAGTACTTC. The encoded protein is CASRISGGRNIQYF.

This clonotype was counted a few times. The V gene is TRBV18, the J gene TRBJ1-2, with 8 bases that match TRBD1. This CDR3 is built from 14 residues. Trimming took 0 bases from V and 4 from J; bases not matched to a gene: 1. CDR1 KGHSH and CDR2 LQKENI come from the germline V gene. The CDR3 sequence: CASSPPGQAYGYTF. The CDR3 nucleotides read TGTGCCAGCTCACCACCGGGACAGGCCTATGGCTACACCTTC.

There are a few counts of this clonotype. V is TRBV11-2 and J is TRBJ1-5; no clear D gene. The V gene lost 5 bases and the J gene lost 6 bases, with 8 bases spanning the gap. CDR3 length: 12 residues. Per germline, CDR1 SGHAT and CDR2 FQNNGV. The CDR3 region is CASSHSGQPQHF. The CDR3 bases are TGTGCCAGCAGCCATAGCGGTCAGCCCCAGCATTTT.

This clonotype came up a few times. This chain connects TRBV6-2 or TRBV6-3 to TRBJ2-2; D possibly corresponds to TRBD2 (6 bases). Trimming took 3 bases from V and 4 from J, leaving 15 bases between them. Germline assignment: CDR1 MNHEY and CDR2 SVGEGT. The CDR3 spans 16 residues. In DNA form, the CDR3 reads TGTGCCAGCAGTTATTCCACACGACTAGTCACCGGGGAGCTGTTTTTT. Amino acid sequence: CASSYSTRLVTGELFF.

The chain couples TRBV29-1 to TRBJ1-3; no reliable D call. CDR1 SQVTM and CDR2 ANQGSEA come from the germline V gene. Trimming stripped 3 bases from V and 1 base from J, with 10 bases between. The CDR3 extends over 14 amino acids. The CDR3 bases are TGCAGCGTTGATGGCTCCCTTTCTGGAAACACCATATATTTT. This sequence encodes CSVDGSLSGNTIYF.

This clonotype has just a few counts. The CDR3 region has the DNA TGTGCCAGCAGCGTAGAACTTAACACTGAAGCTTTCTTT. Protein sequence: CASSVELNTEAFF. The chain carries TRBV9 and TRBJ1-1; no clear D gene. In germline, CDR1 is SGDLS, CDR2 YYNGEE. Trimming pared 0 bases from V and 2 bases from J, leaving 5 bases between. The CDR3 runs 13 residues.